The next 27 T cell receptor beta chains were all read from a single sample in a study of T cell responses to AZD1222 COVID-19 vaccine. The repertoire was sequenced with immunoSEQ multiplex PCR; TCRdb's copy has only in-frame clones and lacks some. The sample has 150,000 to 200,000 clones, about 92% seen once; the top ten hold 1.3%. The material was peripheral blood, obtained 28 days after the second AZD1222 dose. The receptor source for this set is an adult who received the AZD1222 COVID-19 vaccine.

This sequence joins TRBV30 and TRBJ2-3, with 7 nucleotides matching TRBD2. Trimming cost V 0 bases and J 3 bases; bases outside gene matches: 3. The CDR3 runs 14 residues. The germline V gene encodes CDR1 GTSNPN and CDR2 SVGIG (reference sequence). For the CDR3, the DNA is TGTGCCTGGAGTGTAGGTAGCGGGACAGATACGCAGTATTTT. Encoded protein: CAWSVGSGTDTQYF.

This clone was found once. This chain uses TRBV28 with TRBJ1-2; 9 bases line up with TRBD1. With V trimmed by 6 bases and J by 4 bases, 15 bases remained unmatched. Germline CDR1 and CDR2: MDHEN and SYDVKM. The CDR3 has 17 residues. CDR3 nucleotide sequence: TGTGCCAGCAGCCCGTCTGGGACAGGGACCTATCTCTATGGCTACACCTTC. This sequence encodes CASSPSGTGTYLYGYTF.

This clone was detected a few times. The chain uses TRBV7-9 and TRBJ1-2, with TRBD1 matching 8 bases. There are 15 residues in the CDR3. CDR1 and CDR2 (germline): SEHNR, FQNEAQ (reference sequence). Trimming took 4 bases from V and 4 from J; bases not matched to a gene: 8. CDR3 bases: TGTGCCAGCAGCTCTTCGGACAGGGCTACCTATGGCTACACCTTC. Protein product: CASSSSDRATYGYTF. The complete variable domain, with remaining parts taken from reference TRBV7-9 and TRBJ1-2, reads DTGVSQNPRHKITKRGQNVTFRCDPISEHNRLYWYRQTLGQGPEFLTYFQNEAQLEKSRLLSDRFSAERPKGSFSTLEIQRTEQGDSAMYLCASSSSDRATYGYTFGSGTRLTVV.

The chain joins TRBV11-2 to TRBJ2-7, with D hard to call. The germline gives CDR1 SGHAT, CDR2 FQNNGV. The CDR3 consists of 13 residues. Deletions cut 7 bases from V and 5 bases from J, with 15 bases between. Here the CDR3 DNA reads TGTGCCAGCATCCGTAGTGATGCCCACGAGCAGTACTTC. Its protein product is CASIRSDAHEQYF.

As for this clone: One junction end disagrees with the germline gene, perhaps due to a read error. The chain couples TRBV5-1 to TRBJ2-7; D perhaps matches TRBD1 (6 bases). This CDR3 is 12 amino acids long. Germline V gives CDR1 SGHRS, CDR2 YFSETQ. This CDR3 is CASSFTGPILFF. The DNA of the CDR3 is TGCGCCAGCAGCTTCACAGGGCCCATACTATTTTTC.

The genes are TRBV4-3 and TRBJ1-2, with TRBD1 matching over 9 bases. CDR3 length: 14 amino acids. Germline V gene lookup returns CDR1 LGHNA and CDR2 YSLEER. Trimming removed 0 bases from V and 7 bases from J; junction bases left unmatched: 3. CDR3 sequence reads: CASSQEGQGFGYTF. The CDR3 region has the DNA TGCGCCAGCAGCCAAGAAGGACAGGGGTTTGGCTACACCTTC.

The chain couples TRBV21-1 to TRBJ2-7; the table's D call, TRBD2, was not checked against the DNA. TRBV21-1 is shown as a pseudogene. CDR3 length: 16 residues. The CDR3: CASGRHLARRSNEQYF. The DNA of the CDR3 is TGTGCCAGCGGAAGACACTTAGCGCGGAGAAGCAACGAGCAGTACTTC.

This chain connects TRBV4-1 to TRBJ2-7; D gene ambiguous. CDR3 length: 14 amino acids. The germline V gene encodes CDR1 MGHRA and CDR2 YSYEKL. V lost 1 base and J 6 bases, leaving 13 bases between the germline ends. The DNA of the CDR3 is TGCGCCAGCAGCCAAGCCCTATCGAGCTCCGAGCAGTACTTC. It specifies CASSQALSSSEQYF.

The gene calls are TRBV7-2 and TRBJ2-1; D gene unclear. Germline CDR1 reads SGHTA; CDR2 reads FQGNSA. V was pared by 5 bases and J by 10 bases, with 9 bases between. This CDR3 spans 11 amino acids. The CDR3 DNA follows: TGTGCCAGCAGCCCCGAAACGGAGCAGTTCTTC. Translated: CASSPETEQFF.

The chain couples TRBV7-2 to TRBJ2-5; tentatively, D is TRBD1 (6 bases). This CDR3 is built from 16 residues. Looked up from germline, CDR1 is SGHTA and CDR2 is FQGNSA. Between the trimmed V and J ends, which lost 1 base and 3 bases, there was a span of 15 bases. In DNA form, the CDR3 reads TGTGCCAGCAGCTTAGGACAGGCGTATTCCGAAGAGACCCAGTACTTC. Its translation is CASSLGQAYSEETQYF. Drawing the rest from reference TRBV7-2 and TRBJ2-5, the complete variable domain is GAGVSQSPSNKVTEKGKDVELRCDPISGHTALYWYRQSLGQGLEFLIYFQGNSAPDKSGLPSDRFSAERTGGSVSTLTIQRTQQEDSAVYLCASSLGQAYSEETQYFGPGTRLLVL.

The J gene is TRBJ2-3, the V gene TRBV13, with D tentatively TRBD1 (6 bases). Germline lookup yields CDR1 PRHDT and CDR2 FYEKMQ (reference sequence). V was clipped by 0 bases and J by 5 bases, with 21 bases between them. The CDR3 loop spans 18 amino acids. In DNA form, the CDR3 reads TGTGCCAGCAGCTTAGGAGCCCCCGACAGGTATGGGAAAGATACGCAGTATTTT. Residues: CASSLGAPDRYGKDTQYF.

The V call is TRBV3-1 (or the pseudogene TRBV3-2), the J call TRBJ1-2; D remains unclear. This CDR3 is built from 14 residues. Trimming cost V 0 bases and J 5 bases, with 10 bases left between them. CDR1 is LGHDT and CDR2 is YNNKEL in the germline V gene (reference sequence). The CDR3 sequence: CASSQDRWGYGYTF. The CDR3 bases are TGTGCCAGCAGCCAAGACCGTTGGGGTTATGGCTACACCTTC.

The chain uses TRBV5-1 and TRBJ1-2; D not certain. Germline V lookup: CDR1 SGHRS, CDR2 YFSETQ. The CDR3 has 14 residues. Trimming removed 0 bases at V and 0 bases at J, with 6 bases between. The CDR3 sequence: CASSLDSPNYGYTF. In DNA, the CDR3 is TGCGCCAGCAGCTTGGACAGCCCTAACTATGGCTACACCTTC.

The V and J genes are TRBV4-3 and TRBJ2-2; TRBD2 aligns across 8 bases. V lost 1 base, J lost 2 bases, and 9 bases stayed unmatched. Germline CDR1 and CDR2: LGHNA and YSLEER. The CDR3 runs 18 residues. The CDR3 reads CASSQAILAGINTGELFF. As DNA, the CDR3 is TGCGCCAGCAGCCAAGCCATCCTAGCGGGTATTAACACCGGGGAGCTGTTTTTT.

V and J are TRBV5-6 and TRBJ2-1; 7 nucleotides align to TRBD2. CDR1 SGHDT and CDR2 YYEEEE come from the germline V gene. V shed 0 bases, J shed 4 bases, and the junction held 7 bases outside the gene matches. This CDR3 is built from 16 residues. CDR3 protein: CASSLEWLADYNEQFF. The CDR3 DNA sequence: TGTGCCAGCAGCTTGGAGTGGCTAGCGGATTACAATGAGCAGTTCTTC.

In its sample, this clone was seen a few times. The J gene is TRBJ2-7, the V gene TRBV21-1; TRBD1 is the table's D call and was not checked against the DNA. TRBV21-1 is a pseudogene segment. The CDR3 sequence is 15 residues long. The CDR3 DNA reads TGTGCCAGCAGCAATCGGGACAGGGCAGGATACGAGCAGTACTTC. Its protein product is CASSNRDRAGYEQYF.

This clone has only one observation. The chain combines TRBV7-2 with TRBJ1-2; tentatively, D is TRBD1 (5 bases). Germline values: CDR1 SGHTA, CDR2 FQGNSA. V was shortened by 2 bases and J by 4 bases, with 17 bases between the two germline ends. The length of the CDR3 is 16 residues. In DNA form, the CDR3 reads TGTGCCAGCAGCTTATCCACCGTGGGACTCAGCTATGGCTACACCTTC. The encoded protein is CASSLSTVGLSYGYTF.

Comment on this clone: The sample holds other DNA sequences that translate to the same CDR3. This chain links TRBV19 with TRBJ1-4; D ambiguous. The CDR3 has 12 residues. The V end lost 5 bases, the J end lost 8 bases, and 9 bases lay between the germline ends. CDR1 and CDR2 from the germline V gene are LNHDA and SQIVND (reference sequence). DNA for the CDR3: TGTGCCAGTAGTCCGGCGGGGGAAAAACTGTTTTTT. Translation: CASSPAGEKLFF.

This chain connects TRBV27 to TRBJ1-1; 10 bases fit TRBD1. After removal of 4 bases from V and 1 base from J, the junction contained 6 bases not matched to a gene. This CDR3 contains 16 residues. Germline-derived CDR1 and CDR2 are MNHEY and SMNVEV (reference sequence). This chain's CDR3 is CASSSGQGGTNTEAFF. CDR3 DNA sequence: TGTGCCAGCAGTTCCGGACAGGGGGGAACGAACACTGAAGCTTTCTTT.

This clone was seen more than once but under ten times. The gene calls are TRBV18 and TRBJ1-1; maybe TRBD1 (5 bases). Looked up from germline, CDR1 is KGHSH and CDR2 is LQKENI. The CDR3 contains 13 residues. The germline V and J ends were trimmed by 0 bases and 7 bases, with 9 bases remaining between them. The CDR3 sequence is CASSPPGANEAFF. For the CDR3, the DNA is TGTGCCAGCTCACCACCAGGGGCCAATGAAGCTTTCTTT.

This chain links TRBV7-2 with TRBJ2-7, with 13 bases that match TRBD2. The CDR3 runs 17 residues. From germline, CDR1 is SGHTA and CDR2 FQGNSA. V was clipped by 0 bases and J by 2 bases; unmatched bases: 4. CDR3 loop: CASSLAGLAGLTYEQYF. CDR3 DNA: TGTGCCAGCAGCTTAGCGGGACTAGCGGGACTAACCTACGAGCAGTACTTC.

The V gene is TRBV6-4, the J gene TRBJ1-6; D is perhaps TRBD1 (6 bases). This CDR3 comprises 15 residues. Trimming cost V 7 bases and J 8 bases, with 18 bases left between them. Per the germline V gene, CDR1 is MRHNA and CDR2 is SNTAGT. The CDR3: CASTLEGGTDSPLHF. CDR3 sequence (DNA): TGTGCCAGCACCCTCGAAGGGGGAACGGATTCACCCCTCCACTTT.

In this sample, this clone turned up a few times. This CDR3 is CASSMTGLTEAFF. CDR3 coding DNA: TGTGCCAGTAGTATGACGGGCTTGACTGAAGCTTTCTTT. This chain uses TRBV19 with TRBJ1-1; no firm D call. Trimming cost V 3 bases and J 5 bases, with 10 bases left between them. Per the germline V gene, CDR1 is LNHDA and CDR2 is SQIVND (reference sequence). The CDR3 has 13 residues.

This clone was seen only a few times. The chain combines TRBV6-6 with TRBJ2-3; D remains ambiguous. There are 15 residues in the CDR3. Germline lookup yields CDR1 MNHNY and CDR2 SVGAGI (reference sequence). The germline V and J ends were trimmed by 2 bases and 2 bases, with 11 bases remaining between them. The CDR3 here is CASSYVGRPTDTQYF. DNA for the CDR3: TGTGCCAGCAGTTACGTGGGTAGGCCCACAGATACGCAGTATTTT.

This chain's CDR3 is CATSDSGGTYEQYF. The CDR3 DNA reads as TGTGCCACCAGTGATTCCGGGGGGACCTACGAGCAGTACTTC. V is TRBV24-1 and J is TRBJ2-7; 7 bases fit TRBD2. The CDR3 is 14 residues long. Per germline, CDR1 KGHDR and CDR2 SFDVKD. The trim removed 2 bases at V and 2 bases at J, leaving 2 bases unmatched.

The V gene is TRBV30, the J gene TRBJ2-5; TRBD2 matches 8 bases. Germline trimming cut 1 base from V and 5 bases from J; bases unmatched to any gene: 6. From germline, CDR1 is GTSNPN and CDR2 SVGIG (reference sequence). CDR3 length equals 14 residues. CDR3: CAWSGGLARETQYF. The CDR3 nucleotides are TGTGCCTGGAGTGGAGGACTAGCCCGTGAGACCCAGTACTTC.

V usage is TRBV11-2 and J usage is TRBJ2-5; the match to TRBD2 covers 8 bases. The CDR3 covers 17 residues. Germline values: CDR1 SGHAT, CDR2 FQNNGV. V lost 2 bases and J lost 1; bases outside the gene matches: 9. The CDR3 spells CASSLRVAGNAQETQYF. The CDR3 bases are TGTGCCAGCAGCTTACGAGTAGCGGGGAATGCCCAAGAGACCCAGTACTTC.